The clone carrying this T cell receptor beta chain was observed once. As yet, its antigen is unknown. These data are taken from a study of shared clonotypes between healthy human individuals. In the study overall: Three plates were used per donor for CD4 naive, three for CD4 memory, two for CD8 naive and one for CD8 memory. Broader study findings: Against clonotypes common to all four donors, non-shared ones had lower generation probabilities. Shared clonotypes: approximately 4.5% naive CD4, around 3.7% naive CD8, less than 2.5% memory CD4, 0.4% to 0.5% memory CD8.

Trimming removed 6 bases from V and 1 base from J; junction bases left unmatched: 7. The CDR3 spans 14 residues. Germline loops: CDR1 SQVTM, CDR2 ANQGSEA. The data were produced by immunoSEQ multiplex PCR, yet TCRdb's version contains in-frame clones alone and is incomplete. This table has fewer than 3 million clones, 85% to 95% appearing once. This chain joins TRBV29-1 and TRBJ2-5, with TRBD2 identical over 8 bases. The sequence was obtained from a man younger than 30 in good health. Some clones in this sample may be carry-over from other donors' samples. The specimen was naive CD4+ T cells from PBMCs. Stated subset: CD45RA+ positively selected. In DNA, the CDR3 is TGCAGCGTCGGGGGGGCGAGCTCCCAAGAGACCCAGTACTTC. This gives the protein CSVGGASSQETQYF.